These 13 T cell receptor beta chains were sequenced from one sample in a study of T-cell memory formation after mild COVID-19. MiXCR, applied by TCRdb to the 5' RACE reads, yields one record per CDR3 protein. This sample carries fewer than 60,000 distinct CDR3 sequences, 25% to 30% of them seen once, and the ten largest clones take 35% to 50%. The sequenced material came from PBMCs or a T cell subset sorted from them (not recorded which). Source of these receptors: a man between 18 and 35 years old who had mild COVID-19 (a few samples of this study predate the infection). Cell type and time point are not known.

A few counts support this clonotype. The chain joins TRBV4-3 to TRBJ2-3; 12 nucleotides line up with TRBD2. V was pared by 4 bases and J by 5 bases, with 13 bases of the junction left unmatched. Per germline, CDR1 LGHNA and CDR2 YSLEER. The CDR3 length is 18 residues. The CDR3 loop reads CASSRRYSSGGAEDTQYF. DNA for the CDR3: TGCGCCAGCAGCCGCAGATACTCTAGCGGGGGGGCCGAAGATACGCAGTATTTT.

V is TRBV6-2 or TRBV6-3 and J is TRBJ2-3; possibly TRBD2 for D (6 bases). Trimming left V 6 bases short and J 6 bases short, with 16 bases between. The CDR3 length is 14 residues. Germline V gene lookup returns CDR1 MNHEY and CDR2 SVGEGT. CDR3 protein: CASRNSGYVDTQYF. The CDR3 DNA reads TGTGCCAGCAGAAATAGCGGTTACGTGGATACGCAGTATTTT.

CDR3 nucleotides: TGTGCCAGCAGCGGGGGACGTCCAGAGACCCAGTACTTC. This sequence encodes CASSGGRPETQYF. J is TRBJ2-5 and V is TRBV7-9; D possibly uses TRBD1 or TRBD2 (5 bases each). The V gene's germline CDR1 is SEHNR and CDR2 FQNEAQ (reference sequence). This CDR3 contains 13 residues. V lost 5 bases and J lost 4, with 11 bases in between.

With respect to this clonotype: The junction differs from germline at one of its ends, possibly a read error. J is TRBJ2-1 and V is TRBV7-8; weak D call: TRBD1 (6 bases). CDR3 length equals 15 residues. Looked up from germline, CDR1 is SGHVS and CDR2 is FQNEAQ. The chain's CDR3 is CASSLDGRGYDEQFF. CDR3 DNA sequence: TGTGCCAGCAGCTTAGACGGCAGGGGCTACGATGAGCAGTTCTTC.

The chain links TRBV12-3 or TRBV12-4 to TRBJ2-3; 11 bases match TRBD2. This CDR3 region has 16 residues. J gave up 0 bases and V 4 bases, and 3 bases lay outside the gene matches. The CDR3 sequence is CASSWGLAVSTDTQYF. For the CDR3, the DNA is TGTGCCAGCAGTTGGGGACTAGCGGTGAGCACAGATACGCAGTATTTT.

This chain links TRBV6-6 with TRBJ1-1; D call uncertain. Germline loops: CDR1 MNHNY, CDR2 SVGAGI (reference sequence). The V end lost 8 bases, the J end lost 7 bases, and 8 bases lay between the germline ends. This CDR3 is built from 10 residues. The CDR3 DNA follows: TGTGCCAGCTCGTACGGTGAAGCTTTCTTT. Translating gives CASSYGEAFF.

A note on this clonotype: At one boundary the junction diverges from the germline segment, which might be a read error. The rearrangement joins TRBV7-8 to TRBJ2-7; the D gene is possibly TRBD1 (5 bases). CDR3 size: 12 residues. CDR1 and CDR2 from the germline V gene are SGHVS and FQNEAQ. Written as DNA, the CDR3 is TGTGCCAGCACCCCAGACGCGACAGAGCAGGACTTC. It translates to CASTPDATEQDF.

This clonotype was detected a few times. The chain joins TRBV4-3 to TRBJ2-3; D is uncertain. V dropped 0 bases and J dropped 2 bases, with 9 bases sitting between them. The germline gives CDR1 LGHNA, CDR2 YSLEER. The CDR3 consists of 15 residues. In DNA, the CDR3 is TGCGCCAGCAGCCAAGATCGGTCTCCCACAGATACGCAGTATTTT. The encoded protein is CASSQDRSPTDTQYF.

The rearrangement joins TRBV27 to TRBJ2-7; TRBD1 agrees at 8 bases. The CDR3 contains 13 residues. V was pared by 4 bases and J by 1 base, with 0 bases of the junction left unmatched. Germline values: CDR1 MNHEY, CDR2 SMNVEV (reference sequence). The chain's CDR3 is CASSWTGSYEQYF. The CDR3 nucleotides read TGTGCCAGCAGTTGGACAGGGTCCTACGAGCAGTACTTC.

This chain connects TRBV4-3 to TRBJ2-6, with D unresolved. The CDR3 has 16 residues. The germline gives CDR1 LGHNA, CDR2 YSLEER. The V gene lost 0 bases and the J gene lost 1 base, with 7 bases spanning the gap. The chain's CDR3 is CASSQDLGSGANVLTF. DNA for the CDR3: TGCGCCAGCAGCCAAGATCTTGGGTCTGGGGCCAACGTCCTGACTTTC.

This clonotype was observed a single time. The gene calls are TRBV7-8 and TRBJ2-3; 8 bases fit TRBD1. The germline V gene has CDR1 SGHVS and CDR2 FQNEAQ. J lost 6 bases, V lost 5 bases, and 10 bases had no gene match. The CDR3 loop spans 15 amino acids. CDR3 sequence: CASSRTGTQSDTQYF. CDR3 sequence (DNA): TGTGCCAGCAGCCGGACAGGGACTCAGTCGGATACGCAGTATTTT.

This clonotype showed up just a few times. This chain links TRBV24-1 with TRBJ2-3; tentatively, D is TRBD1 (5 bases). V was shortened by 0 bases and J by 7 bases, with 10 bases between the two germline ends. The CDR3 loop spans 14 amino acids. Germline V CDR1 and CDR2: KGHDR, SFDVKD. CDR3: CATSDLRSGHTQYF. CDR3 in DNA: TGTGCCACCAGTGATTTGCGGTCAGGGCATACGCAGTATTTT.

This chain links TRBV24-1 with TRBJ2-3; 10 nucleotides line up with TRBD2. Trimming at V came to 10 bases and at J to 0 bases, leaving 12 bases not matched to a gene. The CDR3 runs to 17 residues. CDR1 is KGHDR, CDR2 SFDVKD, per germline. DNA of the CDR3: TGTGCCACTAGGTTCTATGGACTAGCGGATAGCACAGATACGCAGTATTTT. Translating gives CATRFYGLADSTDTQYF.